The present T cell receptor beta chain was sequenced within a study of early T cells in non-severe SARS-CoV-2 infection (dated by TCRdb to about 2021). General notes on the study: Because TCR sequencing was done on bulk RNA from unsorted whole blood, the alpha and beta chains could not be paired. What the research found in general, with its limitations: VDJdb matching was skewed toward anti-spike CD8 responses and likely underestimated virus-specific expansions, missing private and CD4 specificities.

Library creation used 5' RACE. Sequencer: NextSeq 500. The TCR library protocol attached unique molecular identifiers to individual cDNA molecules to correct for sequencing error and PCR bias. Both TCR alpha and beta chains were sequenced, and tight co-correlation was observed between alpha and beta sequence abundances in each sample. The authors' pipeline ran thus. Decombinator V4 was used to annotate the V gene, J gene and CDR3 of the TCR sequences. TCRs were defined as expanded if a significant change between any two time points was detected under a Poisson model with p below 0.0001. Abundances of TCRs were expressed as counts per million after normalisation to the total number of TCRs sequenced in each sample. TRAV1-2 paired with TRAJ12, TRAJ20 or TRAJ33 defined MAIT TCRs, while TRAV10 paired with TRAJ18 defined iNKT TCRs. VDJdb, accessed on 1 November 2021, was searched for TCRs annotated for CMV, EBV and SARS-CoV-2, and TCRs annotated for more than one antigen were excluded. TCRdb took the public reads, trimmed them with fastp at Q25, ran MiXCR for clone calling and kept in-frame beta chains. Rows are combined by CDR3 protein, so each entry shows the most common genes and DNA. The authors' filters were not applied to this entry. The sample includes fewer than 65,000 distinct CDR3 sequences, with around 8.6% observed a single time. Together, the top ten hold 3.9% of the sample.

From a lookup of the germline V gene, CDR1 and CDR2 are SGHAT and FQNNGV. The CDR3 sequence holds 15 residues, the cysteine and phenylalanine included. CDR3 DNA is the only sequence kept; it has 45 bases, read in frame from the first base. The junction shows trimming of 5 bases on V and 3 bases on J, and the gene matches do not reach 4 bases of it. The study was a case-control design nested within a healthcare worker cohort in London, UK, with weekly nasopharyngeal swab PCR tests and blood sampling. Between 23 and 31 March 2020, the week of the UK lockdown, healthcare workers were enrolled and then followed up weekly for as long as 16 weeks. This clonotype was found once. No cognate antigen has been identified for it. The sample holds no much larger clone one base away, and base qualities are not on file. One read alone provides weak support.

This clonotype was sampled from an adult who was a healthcare worker with PCR-confirmed SARS-CoV-2 infection or an uninfected control (not recorded which). In this chain, TRBV11-2 is recombined with TRBJ1-2; 12 central nucleotides agree with TRBD1. The input for sequencing was whole blood, taken at baseline. The DNA sequence is TGTGCCAGCAGCGGGGACAGGGGGCTACACTATGGCTACACCTTC. The translation is CASSGDRGLHYGYTF.